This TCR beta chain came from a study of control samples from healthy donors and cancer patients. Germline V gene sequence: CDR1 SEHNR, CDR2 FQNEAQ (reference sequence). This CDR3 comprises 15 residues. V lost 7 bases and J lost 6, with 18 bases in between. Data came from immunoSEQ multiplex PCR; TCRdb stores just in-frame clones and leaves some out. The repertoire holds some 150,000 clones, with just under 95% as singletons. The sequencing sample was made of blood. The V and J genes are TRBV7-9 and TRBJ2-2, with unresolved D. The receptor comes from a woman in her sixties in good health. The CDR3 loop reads CASTRALGSSGELFF. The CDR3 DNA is TGTGCCAGCACCCGAGCCCTGGGATCCTCCGGGGAGCTGTTTTTT.